The T cell receptor (beta chain) described here comes from a study of CD4 and CD8 cells across lung adenocarcinoma regions. Germline assignment: CDR1 MNHEY and CDR2 SVGEGT. The CDR3 contains 14 residues. Trimming took 2 bases from V and 3 from J; bases not matched to a gene: 3. This clonotype came up many times. Samples came from patients with localized non-small cell lung adenocarcinoma. TCRdb reprocessed the PCR reads with MiXCR, giving one entry per CDR3 protein. The data show about 12,000 distinct CDR3 sequences, about 45% seen once. The receptor comes from a male donor with lung adenocarcinoma. The CD4 and CD8 labels of this study may be unreliable. The chain joins TRBV6-2 or TRBV6-3 to TRBJ1-1; 7 positions agree with TRBD1. The source material was CD8+ T cells from the margin of a lung tumor. CDR3 DNA: TGTGCCAGCAGTTACAAGGGGGCGGACACTGAAGCTTTCTTT. It yields the protein CASSYKGADTEAFF.